This T cell receptor beta chain came from a study of monozygotic twins with inflammatory bowel disease (dated by TCRdb to 2018 to 2020). With respect to the entire study: In total, roughly 30 monozygotic twin pairs made up the full study: 19 Danish pairs, all IBD-discordant, plus nine German pairs, of which four were IBD-concordant and five were IBD-discordant. Within discordant pairs, disease-associated traits were sought mainly by comparing IBD patients with their genetically identical healthy co-twins. Each individual had, on average, about 151 000 unique TCRalpha sequences and 181 000 unique TCRbeta sequences available for analysis.

What the authors observed across the whole study: Fewer clonotypes were shared with other individuals by IBD patients than by healthy twins, most markedly in patients showing signs of disease activity. Repertoire similarity did not differ between concordant and discordant twins, which could be due to limited statistical power. The analysis was unable to tell different T cell subtypes apart. No single strong signal or clonotype linked to IBD turned up in the results, so the idea that one exists was not supported. Background noise and inter-individual variability may have been introduced into the repertoires by the differing immunosuppressive treatments among patients. IBD patients had lower TCRbeta repertoire diversity, measured by the inverse Simpson index, than their healthy co-twins.

A roughly 2.5 ml peripheral blood sample was drawn into PAXgene tubes per donor and stored at -80°C. Without T cell sorting, total RNA was isolated from whole blood using the PAXgene blood miRNA kit on an automated QIAcube. Peripheral blood from monozygotic twin pairs who were concordant or discordant for inflammatory bowel disease underwent deep TCRalpha and TCRbeta repertoire profiling using unique molecular barcoding. For every twin pair, smoking habits were documented, and each individual was categorised as a current, former or never smoker. Receptor libraries were prepared by 5' RACE. Preparation of each TCR library used 3,000 to 4,000 ng of total RNA. For each sample, cDNA was synthesized in eight separate reactions using SMARTScribe reverse transcriptase. During cDNA synthesis, template switching was used to introduce unique molecular identifiers that contained a 6-nucleotide sample barcode. Amplification of TCRalpha and TCRbeta cDNA involved two nested PCRs of 16 and 9 cycles, and each PCR was followed by bead purification. Before amplification, cDNA was treated with uracil DNA-glycosylase and purified using the QIAquick PCR purification kit. The second PCR added Illumina TruSeq-compatible adapters along with sample-specific barcodes. Library quality and concentration were assessed using TapeStation and Qubit, and about 4.7 ng of each library was pooled. The pooled libraries were sequenced with 2 x 100 bp reads and custom sequencing primers on an Illumina HiSeq2500 single-index Rapid Run. Per the original workflow: MiGEC version 1.2.6 was used for UMI-based consensus assembly, which corrected PCR and sequencing errors. MiXCR version 2.1.1 was used for V(D)J alignment, clonotype assembly and CDR3 extraction. To normalise gene usage, clonotype sharing and MAIT/NKT TCR abundance, the top 1000, 10 000 and 20 000 clonotypes in each sample were analysed. Diversity was computed as the inverse Simpson index with the vegan R package after downsampling to 27 000 UMIs. Paired Mann-Whitney U tests were applied to discordant twin pairs, with Benjamini-Hochberg correction for multiple testing. TCRdb reprocessed the reads and assigns one entry to each CDR3 protein sequence, leaving out DNA. It is TCRdb's table, rather than the study itself, that gives the V and J calls and clone size. The sample's table covers roughly 300,000 distinct CDR3 sequences. The ten largest clones represent 5.6% of the sample.

Remarks on this clonotype: It has no known antigen specificity.

Sequenced material: blood. The clonotype originates from a human donor with ulcerative colitis or Crohn's disease, or a healthy co-twin of an affected twin (not recorded which).

The CDR3 reads CASSLRGGAYNEQFF. The receptor chain draws on TRBV12-3 or TRBV12-4 and TRBJ2-1; TCRdb proposes TRBD1, but this gene call is untestable without DNA. CDR3 length: 15 amino acids, cysteine to phenylalanine. This entry has no DNA.